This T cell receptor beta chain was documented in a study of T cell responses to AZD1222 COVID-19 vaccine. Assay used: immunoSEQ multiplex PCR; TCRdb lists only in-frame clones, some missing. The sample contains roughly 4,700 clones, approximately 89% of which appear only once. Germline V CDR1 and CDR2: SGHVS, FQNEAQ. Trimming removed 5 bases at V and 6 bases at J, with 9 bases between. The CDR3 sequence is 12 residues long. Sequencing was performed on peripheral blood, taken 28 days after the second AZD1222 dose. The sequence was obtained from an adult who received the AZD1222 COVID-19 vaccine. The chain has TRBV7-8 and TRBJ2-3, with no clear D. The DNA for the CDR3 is TGTGCCAGCAGCCCCTGGCGGGATACGCAGTATTTT. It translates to CASSPWRDTQYF. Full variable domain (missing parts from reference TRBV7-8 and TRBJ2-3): GAGVSQSPRYKVAKRGQDVALRCDPISGHVSLFWYQQALGQGPEFLTYFQNEAQLDKSGLPSDRFFAERPEGSVSTLKIQRTQQEDSAVYLCASSPWRDTQYFGPGTRLTVL.